Listed here are 19 T cell receptor beta chains from one sample, sequenced in a study of blood T cells in healthy people across ages. Primers used in a second PCR of roughly 7 to 11 cycles were a sample-barcoded 5' primer and a J-beta primer mix. TCRdb re-analysed the 5' RACE reads in MiXCR, keeping a single row per CDR3 protein. The table lists roughly 1,800,000 distinct CDR3 sequences, less than 50% of them singletons. Sequenced input: blood. The source is a woman between 40 and 50 years old in good health.

The rearrangement uses TRBV20-1 and TRBJ1-6, with D possibly matching TRBD1 (6 bases). Germline V lookup: CDR1 DFQATT, CDR2 SNEGSKA (reference sequence). The CDR3 length is 14 residues. With 6 bases removed from V and 4 bases from J, the gap between germline ends came to 13 bases. Here the CDR3 reads CSALWTAYNSPLHF. The CDR3 DNA is TGCAGTGCCCTCTGGACAGCGTATAATTCACCCCTCCACTTT.

This rearrangement joins TRBV6-1 to TRBJ1-5; 7 bases align to TRBD1. With V trimmed by 6 bases and J by 7 bases, 12 bases remained unmatched. This CDR3 has 15 residues. Germline lookup yields CDR1 MNHNS and CDR2 SASEGT. This chain's CDR3 is CASSPLGSGGQPQHF. DNA for the CDR3: TGTGCCAGCAGCCCCCTGGGGTCAGGGGGGCAGCCCCAGCATTTT.

The rearrangement links TRBV28 to TRBJ1-2; possible D gene TRBD1, 5 bases. CDR1 MDHEN and CDR2 SYDVKM come from the germline V gene. The CDR3 extends over 14 amino acids. The germline V and J ends were trimmed by 2 bases and 5 bases, with 12 bases remaining between them. The DNA of the CDR3 is TGTGCCAGCAGTTTAATCCCCTCAGGGTATGGCTACACCTTC. The encoded protein is CASSLIPSGYGYTF.

V is TRBV11-1 and J is TRBJ1-4; D perhaps matches TRBD1 (6 bases). V shed 5 bases and J shed 2 bases, with 15 bases lying between them. The CDR3 is made up of 16 amino acids. The germline V gene has CDR1 SGHAT and CDR2 FQDESV (reference sequence). This CDR3 reads CASSRTRTATNEKLFF. The CDR3, as DNA: TGTGCCAGCAGCCGGACCCGGACAGCCACTAATGAAAAACTGTTTTTT.

This clonotype was recorded a few times. A junction end diverges from the germline sequence, so it may reflect a read error. This chain connects TRBV7-7 to TRBJ2-1; possibly TRBD1 for D (5 bases). Germline-derived CDR1 and CDR2 are SSHAT and FNYEAQ (reference sequence). This CDR3 has 15 residues. The CDR3 protein is CASSFVDSSYNEQFF. CDR3 coding DNA: TGTGCTAGCAGCTTTGTAGACAGCTCCTACAATGAGCAGTTCTTC.

J is TRBJ2-3 and V is TRBV15, with 11 bases identical to TRBD2. The CDR3 is 18 residues long. V trimming: 2 bases; J trimming: 1 base; junction bases outside the gene matches: 8. In germline, CDR1 is LNHNV, CDR2 YYDKDF (reference sequence). CDR3 loop: CATSRTGLAARRTDTQYF. The CDR3 DNA follows: TGTGCCACCAGCAGAACGGGACTAGCGGCGAGACGCACAGATACGCAGTATTTT.

The chain joins TRBV19 to TRBJ1-2; D not certain. Germline V gives CDR1 LNHDA, CDR2 SQIVND (reference sequence). V dropped 3 bases and J dropped 2 bases, with 13 bases sitting between them. The CDR3 length is 15 residues. CDR3 DNA: TGTGCCAGTAGTATGGTGGCAGGTCTGAACTATGGCTACACCTTC. Its translation: CASSMVAGLNYGYTF. Variable domain in full (rest from reference TRBV19 and TRBJ1-2): DGGITQSPKYLFRKEGQNVTLSCEQNLNHDAMYWYRQDPGQGLRLIYYSQIVNDFQKGDIAEGYSVSREKKESFPLTVTSAQKNPTAFYLCASSMVAGLNYGYTFGSGTRLTVV.

The genes are TRBV4-2 and TRBJ2-5; 12 nucleotides match TRBD2. The CDR3 extends over 18 amino acids. Germline loops: CDR1 LGHNA, CDR2 YNFKEQ. V trimming: 1 base; J trimming: 5 bases; junction bases outside the gene matches: 11. In DNA form, the CDR3 reads TGTGCCAGCAGCCAAGGACTAGCGGGGGCGCTTTTCGGTGAGACCCAGTACTTC. Protein: CASSQGLAGALFGETQYF.

The chain recombines TRBV11-2 with TRBJ2-5; D is uncertain. The CDR3 covers 12 residues. V was shortened by 0 bases and J by 13 bases, with 12 bases between the two germline ends. The germline V gene encodes CDR1 SGHAT and CDR2 FQNNGV. The CDR3 sequence is CASSLEGSRRYF. The CDR3 DNA sequence: TGTGCCAGCAGCTTAGAGGGTAGCCGGCGGTACTTC. Combining the CDR3 with reference TRBV11-2 and TRBJ2-5 gives the whole variable domain EAGVAQSPRYKIIEKRQSVAFWCNPISGHATLYWYQQILGQGPKLLIQFQNNGVVDDSQLPKDRFSAERLKGVDSTLKIQPAKLEDSAVYLCASSLEGSRRYFGPGTRLLVL.

The chain couples TRBV6-6 to TRBJ1-1; D gene ambiguous. Germline V CDR1 and CDR2: MNHNY, SVGAGI (reference sequence). V lost 2 bases and J lost 1, with 8 bases in between. CDR3 length: 14 amino acids. CDR3 DNA: TGTGCCAGCAGTTACGCCGGTTCGAACACTGAAGCTTTCTTT. Residues: CASSYAGSNTEAFF.

The gene calls are TRBV4-1 and TRBJ2-1; 7 nucleotides agree with TRBD2. V shed 4 bases and J 1 base; nucleotides not matched to a gene: 13. This CDR3 region has 18 residues. In germline, CDR1 is MGHRA, CDR2 YSYEKL. CDR3 DNA sequence: TGCGCCAGCAGCCGCCAGGGTGGGGAGGGGTTTTCCTACAATGAGCAGTTCTTC. It encodes CASSRQGGEGFSYNEQFF.

This clonotype showed up just a few times. The DNA of the CDR3 is TGTGCCAGCTCACCAGGGTATGAGGAGCAGTACTTC. The encoded protein is CASSPGYEEQYF. The V and J genes are TRBV18 and TRBJ2-4; D is unclear. CDR1 KGHSH and CDR2 LQKENI come from the germline V gene. Deletions cut 2 bases from V and 13 bases from J, with 12 bases between. CDR3 length equals 12 residues.

This clonotype appeared a few times. This chain joins TRBV29-1 and TRBJ2-5; perhaps TRBD1 as D (6 bases). CDR1 and CDR2 from the germline V gene are SQVTM and ANQGSEA. CDR3 size: 15 residues. Trimming left V 7 bases short and J 2 bases short, with 20 bases between. Here the CDR3 reads CSACPGHVGQETQYF. The CDR3 DNA is TGCAGCGCATGCCCGGGACACGTAGGACAAGAGACCCAGTACTTC.

This clonotype was seen a few times. V usage is TRBV7-6 and J usage is TRBJ1-2, with 12 nucleotides matching TRBD1. J lost 6 bases, V lost 4 bases, and 9 bases had no gene match. The CDR3 sequence is 16 residues long. Germline lookup yields CDR1 SGHVS and CDR2 FNYEAQ. DNA for the CDR3: TGTGCCAGCAGCTGGGGGACAGGGGGCCAGTTGGATGGCTACACCTTC. Its protein product is CASSWGTGGQLDGYTF. Drawing the rest from reference TRBV7-6 and TRBJ1-2, the complete variable domain is GAGVSQSPRYKVTKRGQDVALRCDPISGHVSLYWYRQALGQGPEFLTYFNYEAQQDKSGLPNDRFSAERPEGSISTLTIQRTEQRDSAMYRCASSWGTGGQLDGYTFGSGTRLTVV.

The genes are TRBV5-1 and TRBJ1-4, with a possible D match to TRBD1 (6 bases). Trimming shortened V by 4 bases and J by 1 base, and 14 bases separated the two germline ends. Germline CDR1 reads SGHRS; CDR2 reads YFSETQ. The CDR3 runs 16 residues. CDR3 sequence: CASSLTGGLTNEKLFF. CDR3 DNA sequence: TGCGCCAGCAGCCTAACTGGGGGCTTAACTAATGAAAAACTGTTTTTT. The whole variable domain, remainder taken from reference TRBV5-1 and TRBJ1-4, is KAGVTQTPRYLIKTRGQQVTLSCSPISGHRSVSWYQQTPGQGLQFLFEYFSETQRNKGNFPGRFSGRQFSNSRSEMNVSTLELGDSALYLCASSLTGGLTNEKLFFGSGTQLSVL.

The genes are TRBV7-2 and TRBJ1-2; D perhaps matches TRBD1 (5 bases). The V gene lost 6 bases and the J gene lost 4 bases, with 18 bases spanning the gap. Germline CDR1 SGHTA, CDR2 FQGNSA. CDR3 length: 15 residues. Here the CDR3 DNA reads TGTGCCAGCAGGCTAAGGGACGGATCTAGCTATGGCTACACCTTC. It encodes CASRLRDGSSYGYTF.

The chain carries TRBV10-3 and TRBJ2-3; 7 positions agree with TRBD1. V lost 3 bases, J lost 6 bases, and 12 bases stayed unmatched. The CDR3 runs to 16 residues. Germline CDR1 and CDR2: ENHRY and SYGVKD. The DNA of the CDR3 is TGTGCCATCAGTGACCCGCCCCCACAGGGGACGGATACGCAGTATTTT. It yields the protein CAISDPPPQGTDTQYF.

This chain joins TRBV7-4 and TRBJ2-3; D is unclear. Deletions cut 2 bases from V and 11 bases from J, with 32 bases between. The CDR3 runs 19 residues. Germline loops: CDR1 SGHVT, CDR2 SQSDAQ. CDR3 region: CASSLWVRIVGLNPIGQYF. CDR3 nucleotides: TGTGCCAGCAGCTTATGGGTCCGTATAGTGGGTCTAAATCCAATCGGGCAGTATTTT.

This chain connects TRBV12-3 or TRBV12-4 to TRBJ2-7; D is ambiguous. V gave up 9 bases and J gave up 7 bases, with 19 bases separating them. The CDR3 length is 13 residues. The CDR3: CASKLDSLGEQYF. CDR3 coding DNA: TGTGCCAGTAAACTCGACTCCCTAGGAGAGCAGTACTTC.